This record covers a single TCR beta chain. The junction differs from germline at one of its ends, possibly a read error. Other nucleotide sequences from this sample produce the same CDR3. This entry is derived from a study of T cell changes during pregnancy in multiple sclerosis. Only in-frame clones appear in the TCRdb table, and some are missing; sequencing was by immunoSEQ multiplex PCR. The sample shows roughly 42,000 clones, about 87% of them seen only once. Specimen: CD4+ T cells from peripheral blood mononuclear cells, collected in the second trimester of pregnancy. This sequence was found in a female donor with multiple sclerosis, enrolled in a pregnancy study.

CDR3 coding DNA: TGCGCCAGCAGCTCAGGGGCCGAGCAGTATTTC. Translation: CASSSGAEQYF. The chain joins TRBV10-2 to TRBJ2-7; D possibly corresponds to TRBD1 (6 bases). CDR1 WSHSY and CDR2 SAAADI come from the germline V gene. CDR3 length: 11 residues.